The next 10 T cell receptor beta chains were all read from a single sample in a study of T cell repertoires in cytomegalovirus infection. Their antigen targets remain unknown. TCRdb re-called the reads with MiXCR, one entry per CDR3 protein. The table includes about 920,000 distinct CDR3 sequences, roughly 30% detected once. This specimen was cultured CD8+ T cells from PBMCs, taken from culture after CMV antigen stimulation. The receptors shown here come from a human donor in good health (CMV status not recorded). Some clones in this sample may be carry-over from other donors' samples.

The chain carries TRBV9 and TRBJ2-1; D tentatively reads TRBD1 or TRBD2 (5 bases each). From germline, CDR1 is SGDLS and CDR2 YYNGEE. Trimming pared 1 base from V and 2 bases from J, leaving 10 bases between. The CDR3 length is 15 residues. For the CDR3, the DNA is TGTGCCAGCAGCGTATCGGGGCTAGCCTACAATGAGCAGTTCTTC. Its translation: CASSVSGLAYNEQFF. The complete variable domain, with remaining parts taken from reference TRBV9 and TRBJ2-1, reads DSGVTQTPKHLITATGQRVTLRCSPRSGDLSVYWYQQSLDQGLQFLIQYYNGEERAKGNILERFSAQQFPDLHSELNLSSLELGDSALYFCASSVSGLAYNEQFFGPGTRLTVL.

Only a few counts were recorded for this clonotype. The V call is TRBV7-9, the J call TRBJ1-1, with D possibly TRBD1 on 5 matching bases. Trimming left V 7 bases short and J 6 bases short, with 12 bases between. In germline, CDR1 is SEHNR, CDR2 FQNEAQ (reference sequence). The CDR3 covers 12 residues. The CDR3 bases are TGTGCCAGCACCTGGGACGGACCTGAAGCTTTCTTT. It yields the protein CASTWDGPEAFF.

This clonotype was seen only a few times. The chain joins TRBV7-8 to TRBJ1-2; D ambiguous. This CDR3 region has 12 residues. Germline loops: CDR1 SGHVS, CDR2 FQNEAQ. Trimming took 1 base from V and 5 from J, leaving 5 bases between them. The CDR3 DNA follows: TGTGCCAGCAGCTTAGTGTTATATGGCTACACCTTC. As protein: CASSLVLYGYTF. Variable domain in full (rest from reference TRBV7-8 and TRBJ1-2): GAGVSQSPRYKVAKRGQDVALRCDPISGHVSLFWYQQALGQGPEFLTYFQNEAQLDKSGLPSDRFFAERPEGSVSTLKIQRTQQEDSAVYLCASSLVLYGYTFGSGTRLTVV.

This sequence joins TRBV6-6 and TRBJ2-1; D is unresolved. V gave up 5 bases and J gave up 8 bases, with 13 bases separating them. CDR3 length equals 13 residues. The V gene's germline CDR1 is MNHNY and CDR2 SVGAGI (reference sequence). CDR3 protein: CASSTTERDEQFF. Here the CDR3 DNA reads TGTGCCAGCAGTACCACGGAAAGGGATGAGCAGTTCTTC.

This clonotype occurred a few times. V is TRBV4-3 and J is TRBJ2-5, with 9 bases lining up with TRBD2. Germline values: CDR1 LGHNA, CDR2 YSLEER. The CDR3 is made up of 16 amino acids. J lost 4 bases, V lost 4 bases, and 10 bases had no gene match. CDR3 protein: CASSPRIAGVGETQYF. CDR3 nucleotide sequence: TGCGCCAGCAGCCCCAGGATAGCGGGGGTTGGAGAGACCCAGTACTTC.

This clonotype was recorded at least ten times. The V gene is TRBV7-8, the J gene TRBJ2-1; D gene unclear. The CDR3 loop spans 14 amino acids. Germline V lookup: CDR1 SGHVS, CDR2 FQNEAQ. The V end was cut by 2 bases, the J end by 0 bases, with 5 bases between. The CDR3 region is CASSLRSSYNEQFF. The CDR3 region has the DNA TGTGCCAGCAGCTTACGCAGCTCCTACAATGAGCAGTTCTTC.

V usage is TRBV19 and J usage is TRBJ1-1; D uncertain. This CDR3 region has 15 residues. V was pared by 6 bases and J by 1 base, with 15 bases between. Germline V gene sequence: CDR1 LNHDA, CDR2 SQIVND (reference sequence). The CDR3 region has the DNA TGTGCCAGTAGCGATCATAAAGGGTGGAACACTGAAGCTTTCTTT. Its translation: CASSDHKGWNTEAFF.

This clonotype came up many times. The chain uses TRBV7-3 and TRBJ2-1; TRBD2 matches 7 bases. Germline V lookup: CDR1 SGHTA, CDR2 FQGTGA. The ends lost 5 bases at V and 7 bases at J; junction bases unmatched: 11. CDR3 length: 15 amino acids. CDR3 amino acids: CASSLIRGERNEQFF. The CDR3 nucleotides read TGTGCCAGCAGCCTGATCCGGGGGGAGAGGAATGAGCAGTTCTTC.

There are many counts of this clonotype. The genes are TRBV7-6 and TRBJ2-3; D is perhaps TRBD1 or TRBD2 (6 bases each). CDR1 is SGHVS and CDR2 is FNYEAQ in the germline V gene. Trimming took off 3 bases at V and 1 base at J, with 23 bases between the two ends. The CDR3 is made up of 19 amino acids. CDR3 in DNA: TGTGCCAGCAGCTTGGGCGAGCTCCTAGCGCCAGGGGGCACAGATACGCAGTATTTT. It encodes CASSLGELLAPGGTDTQYF.

For the CDR3, the DNA is TGTGCCAGCAGTTTATTAGCTAGCTTCTATGAGCAGTTCTTC. This gives the protein CASSLLASFYEQFF. The V and J genes are TRBV27 and TRBJ2-1; D perhaps matches TRBD2 (5 bases). V lost 1 base to trimming and J lost 8 bases, with 12 bases between them. The CDR3 spans 14 residues. From germline, CDR1 is MNHEY and CDR2 SMNVEV (reference sequence).